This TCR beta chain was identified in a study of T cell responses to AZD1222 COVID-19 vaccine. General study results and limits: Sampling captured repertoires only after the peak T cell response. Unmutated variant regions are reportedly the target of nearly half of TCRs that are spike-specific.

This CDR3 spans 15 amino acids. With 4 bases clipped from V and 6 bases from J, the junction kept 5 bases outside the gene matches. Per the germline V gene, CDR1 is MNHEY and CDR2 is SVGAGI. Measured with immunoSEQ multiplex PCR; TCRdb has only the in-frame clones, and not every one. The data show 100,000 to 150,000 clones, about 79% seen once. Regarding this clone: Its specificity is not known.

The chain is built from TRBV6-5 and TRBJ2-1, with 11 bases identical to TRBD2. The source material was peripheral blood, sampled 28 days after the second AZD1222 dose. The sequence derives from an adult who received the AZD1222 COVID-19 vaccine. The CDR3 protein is CASSWLAGGLNEQFF. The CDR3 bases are TGTGCCAGCAGTTGGCTAGCGGGGGGTCTCAATGAGCAGTTCTTC.